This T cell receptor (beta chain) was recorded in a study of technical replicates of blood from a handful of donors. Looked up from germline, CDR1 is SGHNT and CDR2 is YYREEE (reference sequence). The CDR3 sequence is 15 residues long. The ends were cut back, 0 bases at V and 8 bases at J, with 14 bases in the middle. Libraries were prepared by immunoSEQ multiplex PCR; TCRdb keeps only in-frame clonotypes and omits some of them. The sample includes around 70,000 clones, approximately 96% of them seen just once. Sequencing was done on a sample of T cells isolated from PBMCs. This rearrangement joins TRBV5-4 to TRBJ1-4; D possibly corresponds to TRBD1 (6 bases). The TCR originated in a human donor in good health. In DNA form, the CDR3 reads TGTGCCAGCAGCTTGGGGACAGACTTGGGGGAAAAACTGTTTTTT. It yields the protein CASSLGTDLGEKLFF.